These T cell receptor beta chains were read from a single sample in a study of cytomegalovirus exposure and HLA in healthy donors. Sequencing was performed with immunoSEQ multiplex PCR; in TCRdb, only in-frame clones are kept and a portion is missing. The sample includes under 200,000 clones, roughly 80% of them seen just once. Sequenced: PBMCs. Receptors originate from a man aged 40-49 years in good health and CMV-seropositive. The CDR3 runs from the conserved cysteine through the conserved F or W.

V gene,J gene,CDR3 protein
TRBV30,TRBJ1-6,CARGSPLHF
TRBV6-6,TRBJ2-5,CASLLAGVSKTQYF
TRBV7-9,TRBJ2-7,CASSLDRSYEQYF
TRBV30,TRBJ2-7,CAWSRGGAEQYF
TRBV7-6,TRBJ2-7,CASSLDGRGYEQYF
TRBV7-9,TRBJ2-7,CSSSLELGRQYF
TRBV28,TRBJ2-6,CASSFPQTGLSGANVLTF
TRBV11-2,TRBJ1-3,CASSFRGYGNTIYF
TRBV7-9,TRBJ2-3,CASSLTGTGAILSTDTQYF
TRBV30,TRBJ2-7,CAWSGLAHSSYEQYF
TRBV7-9,TRBJ2-2,CASSGQIHTGELFF
TRBV4-1,TRBJ2-7,CASSINYLPSYEQYF
TRBV10-1,TRBJ2-1,CASSKAGGRLNEQFF
TRBV7-2,TRBJ1-2,CASSLSSRTGWNYGYTF
TRBV30,TRBJ2-1,CAWSSGPPGEQFF
TRBV30,TRBJ2-7,CAWEGSSYERYF
TRBV5-1,TRBJ2-1,CASSWQGGNEQFF
TRBV2,TRBJ2-5,CASSEVGGETQYF
TRBV30,TRBJ2-7,CAWSGLGGYEQYF
TRBV5-6,TRBJ2-7,CASSSRDSNYEQYF
TRBV9,TRBJ2-7,CASSPRGRGEQYF
TRBV11-3,TRBJ1-1,CASSCLPRVSLSNTEAFF